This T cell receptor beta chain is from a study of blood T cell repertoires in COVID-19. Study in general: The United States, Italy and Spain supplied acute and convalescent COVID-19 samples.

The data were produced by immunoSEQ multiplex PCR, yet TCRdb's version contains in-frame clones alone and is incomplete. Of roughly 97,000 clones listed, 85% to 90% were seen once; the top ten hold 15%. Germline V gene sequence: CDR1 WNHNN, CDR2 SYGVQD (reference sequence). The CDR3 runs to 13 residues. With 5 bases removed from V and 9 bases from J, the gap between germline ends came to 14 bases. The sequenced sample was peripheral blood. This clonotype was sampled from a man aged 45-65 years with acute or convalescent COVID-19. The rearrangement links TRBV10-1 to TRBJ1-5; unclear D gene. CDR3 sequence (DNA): TGCGCCAGCAGTTTCGGGGAGCTTTGGCCCCAGCATTTT. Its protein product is CASSFGELWPQHF.